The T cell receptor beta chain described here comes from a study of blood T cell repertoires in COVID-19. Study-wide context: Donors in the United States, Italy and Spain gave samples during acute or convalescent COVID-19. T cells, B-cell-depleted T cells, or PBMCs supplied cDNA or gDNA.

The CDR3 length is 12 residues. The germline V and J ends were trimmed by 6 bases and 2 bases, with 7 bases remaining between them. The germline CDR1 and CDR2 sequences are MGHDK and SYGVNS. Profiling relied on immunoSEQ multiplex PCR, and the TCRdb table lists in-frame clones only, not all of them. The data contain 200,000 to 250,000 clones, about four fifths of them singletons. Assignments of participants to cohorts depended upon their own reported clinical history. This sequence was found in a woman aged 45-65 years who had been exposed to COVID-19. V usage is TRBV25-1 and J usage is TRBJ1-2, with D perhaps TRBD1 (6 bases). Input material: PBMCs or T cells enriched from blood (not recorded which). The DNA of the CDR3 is TGTGCCAGCAGACAGGGAAACTATGGCTACACCTTC. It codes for CASRQGNYGYTF.